Below are 5 T cell receptor beta chains sequenced from a single sample in a study of blood T cell repertoires in COVID-19. Some clones are missing from TCRdb's copy, which holds only in-frame ones; the method was immunoSEQ multiplex PCR. This sample has fewer than 250,000 clones; roughly 81% occur once, and the top ten carry less than 4.5%. The source material was peripheral blood. The receptors come from a man aged 45-65 years with acute or convalescent COVID-19.

The genes are TRBV2 and TRBJ2-5; D is undetermined. This CDR3 region has 14 residues. V was cut by 6 bases and J by 0 bases, with 11 bases left in between. Germline lookup yields CDR1 SNHLY and CDR2 FYNNEI. The CDR3: CASRATEYQETQYF. The CDR3 region has the DNA TGTGCCAGCAGGGCGACTGAGTACCAAGAGACCCAGTACTTC.

This clone was picked up a small number of times. V usage is TRBV7-9 and J usage is TRBJ2-7; tentative D call: TRBD1 (6 bases). Germline CDR1 is SEHNR and CDR2 is FQNEAQ (reference sequence). This CDR3 region has 13 residues. Trimming pared 5 bases from V and 3 bases from J, leaving 11 bases between. CDR3 region: CASSPQDSYEQYF. The DNA of the CDR3 is TGTGCCAGCAGCCCACAGGACAGCTACGAGCAGTACTTC.

The rearrangement joins TRBV11-2 to TRBJ2-7; TRBD2 is a possible D gene (6 bases). V was clipped by 1 base and J by 11 bases, with 15 bases between them. The CDR3 is 13 amino acids. CDR1 and CDR2 from the germline V gene are SGHAT and FQNNGV. CDR3 residues: CASSLGRRDSEYF. The CDR3 DNA sequence: TGTGCCAGCAGCTTAGGTCGCCGGGACTCCGAGTACTTC.

There are a few counts of this clone. The chain links TRBV7-2 to TRBJ2-2, with a possible D match to TRBD1 (5 bases). Germline values: CDR1 SGHTA, CDR2 FQGNSA. This CDR3 contains 16 residues. Trimming stripped 0 bases from V and 1 base from J, with 9 bases between. The CDR3 loop is CASSLAPGRNTGELFF. The CDR3 DNA reads as TGTGCCAGCAGCTTAGCGCCAGGGCGGAACACCGGGGAGCTGTTTTTT.

The V call is TRBV9, the J call TRBJ2-1; 13 nucleotides align to TRBD2. The CDR3 has 17 residues. The V gene end was trimmed by 1 base and the J gene end by 9 bases; junction bases not matched to a gene: 10. The germline CDR1 and CDR2 sequences are SGDLS and YYNGEE. For the CDR3, the DNA is TGTGCCAGCAGCGTATCTGTCGGACTAGCGGGAGCAAGTGAGCAGTTCTTC. Translating gives CASSVSVGLAGASEQFF.